One and the same sample provided the 4 T cell receptor beta chains below, sequenced in a study of T cell responses to AZD1222 COVID-19 vaccine. TCRdb keeps only in-frame clones here, not all; method: immunoSEQ multiplex PCR. The table includes about 88,000 clones, more than 75% detected once. The sample in question was peripheral blood, obtained on day 0 of MenACWY control vaccination. Receptors originate from an adult in good health.

This chain uses TRBV4-1 with TRBJ2-7; 8 bases match TRBD1. Germline-derived CDR1 and CDR2 are MGHRA and YSYEKL. Trimming removed 5 bases from V and 6 bases from J; junction bases left unmatched: 12. The CDR3 is made up of 15 amino acids. Here the CDR3 reads CASSVDRAGFGEQYF. In nucleotides, the CDR3 is TGCGCCAGCAGCGTGGACAGGGCGGGATTCGGCGAGCAGTACTTC.

V gene TRBV2 combines with J gene TRBJ1-5; D call uncertain. V was pared by 3 bases and J by 4 bases, with 10 bases between. The V gene's germline CDR1 is SNHLY and CDR2 FYNNEI. The length of the CDR3 is 14 residues. The CDR3 nucleotides read TGTGCCAGCAGTGACAGCGGGTGGAATCAGCCCCAGCATTTT. It codes for CASSDSGWNQPQHF.

This chain connects TRBV5-1 to TRBJ2-7; 7 bases are a match to TRBD1. The germline V gene has CDR1 SGHRS and CDR2 YFSETQ. V lost 4 bases and J lost 3; bases outside the gene matches: 13. The CDR3 contains 16 residues. Here the CDR3 DNA reads TGCGCCAGCAGCCCCATTCCGACAGGGACAATCTACGAGCAGTACTTC. Translation gives CASSPIPTGTIYEQYF.

This clone has only a few counts. The chain is built from TRBV3-1 (or the pseudogene TRBV3-2) and TRBJ1-1; the D is unclear. From germline, CDR1 is LGHDT and CDR2 YNNKEL (reference sequence). V shed 5 bases and J shed 0 bases, with 13 bases lying between them. CDR3 length equals 15 residues. The CDR3 DNA follows: TGTGCCAGCAGCTTGGACCTACCTATGAACACTGAAGCTTTCTTT. Its protein is CASSLDLPMNTEAFF.